Listed here are 25 T cell receptor beta chains from one sample, sequenced in a study of blood T cells in healthy people across ages. A second PCR, run for about 7 to 11 cycles, used a sample-barcoded 5' primer plus a J-beta primer mix. TCRdb reprocessed the 5' RACE reads via MiXCR and lists one record per CDR3 protein. This table holds some 1,500,000 distinct CDR3 sequences, 35% to 45% found once. The sequenced material came from blood. These receptor sequences come from a woman aged 18-30 years in good health.

V gene TRBV6-6 combines with J gene TRBJ1-4; no clear D. The CDR3 totals 13 residues. Germline values: CDR1 MNHNY, CDR2 SVGAGI (reference sequence). The germline V and J ends were trimmed by 0 bases and 8 bases, with 7 bases remaining between them. The CDR3 reads CASSYSTLEKLFF. Written as DNA, the CDR3 is TGTGCCAGCAGTTACTCGACCTTGGAAAAACTGTTTTTT.

The chain is built from TRBV20-1 and TRBJ1-5, with TRBD1 matching over 7 bases. Germline assignment: CDR1 DFQATT and CDR2 SNEGSKA (reference sequence). J gave up 2 bases and V 3 bases, and 10 bases lay outside the gene matches. CDR3 length equals 16 residues. CDR3: CSASANRGGGNQPQHF. CDR3 DNA: TGCAGTGCTAGTGCAAACAGGGGAGGGGGCAATCAGCCCCAGCATTTT.

Notes on this clonotype: At one of its ends the junction is not consistent with the germline gene, which may arise from a read error. The chain links TRBV18 to TRBJ2-1, with D possibly TRBD1 on 6 matching bases. The CDR3 is made up of 15 amino acids. Germline CDR1 reads KGHSH; CDR2 reads LQKENI. DNA for the CDR3: TGCGCCAGCTCACCTAGACAGGTGGGGACCTACGAGCAGTTCTTC. It specifies CASSPRQVGTYEQFF.

In its sample, this clonotype was seen a few times. The V gene is TRBV28, the J gene TRBJ2-7, with TRBD2 matching 12 bases. Germline V gene data show CDR1 as MDHEN and CDR2 as SYDVKM. CDR3 length: 14 residues. Losses at the gene ends were 8 bases for V and 2 bases for J; bases not matched to a gene: 4. As DNA, the CDR3 is TGTGCCAGCGGACTAGCGGGAAGCGCCTACGAGCAGTACTTC. Amino acids: CASGLAGSAYEQYF.

Note on this clonotype: This may stem from a read error, because a much larger clone lies one nucleotide away. The chain recombines TRBV13 with TRBJ2-7; D remains ambiguous. The germline CDR1 and CDR2 sequences are PRHDT and FYEKMQ (reference sequence). V lost 5 bases, J lost 7 bases, and 12 bases lay in between. This CDR3 spans 12 amino acids. The CDR3 coding sequence is TGTGCCAGCAGCGACGACTGGCATGAGCAGTACTTC. It encodes CASSDDWHEQYF.

This clonotype has just a few counts. The rearrangement uses TRBV29-1 and TRBJ1-1, with 7 bases fitting TRBD1. The CDR3 is made up of 13 amino acids. CDR1 and CDR2 (germline): SQVTM, ANQGSEA. Losses at the gene ends were 5 bases for V and 4 bases for J; bases not matched to a gene: 7. The CDR3 spells CSVNRDRLTEAFF. The CDR3 bases are TGCAGCGTTAACCGGGACAGACTCACTGAAGCTTTCTTT.

J is TRBJ2-1 and V is TRBV12-5; D is perhaps TRBD2 (6 bases). CDR1 is LGHNT and CDR2 is FRNRAP in the germline V gene. The CDR3 has 15 amino acids. V lost 4 bases, J lost 9 bases, and 19 bases lay in between. As DNA, the CDR3 is TGTGCTAGTGGTTCCCCGGGGGATGGGAAGGGTGAGCAGTTCTTC. It codes for CASGSPGDGKGEQFF.

This clonotype turned up a few times. The chain links TRBV20-1 to TRBJ2-4; TRBD1 might be the D (5 bases). This CDR3 contains 12 residues. The V and J ends lost 7 bases and 7 bases respectively, with 14 bases between them. Germline CDR1 DFQATT, CDR2 SNEGSKA (reference sequence). The CDR3 coding sequence is TGCAGTGTCGACAAGGGGTGGAACATTCAGTACTTC. It encodes CSVDKGWNIQYF.

This chain connects TRBV12-3 or TRBV12-4 to TRBJ2-7; 9 nucleotides line up with TRBD2. The CDR3 length is 16 residues. The ends lost 3 bases at V and 4 bases at J; junction bases unmatched: 10. This CDR3 reads CASSFSGGRALYEQYF. DNA for the CDR3: TGTGCCAGCAGTTTCAGTGGCGGGAGGGCCTTGTACGAGCAGTACTTC.

This clonotype was seen more than once but under ten times. The CDR3 nucleotides read TGTGCCAGCAGCTTGGGGGGATCTGCTGAAGCTTTCTTT. This encodes CASSLGGSAEAFF. This rearrangement joins TRBV13 to TRBJ1-1, with D maybe TRBD1 (5 bases). The CDR3 length is 13 residues. The germline CDR1 and CDR2 sequences are PRHDT and FYEKMQ (reference sequence). The V gene lost 3 bases and the J gene lost 6 bases, with 11 bases spanning the gap.

This clonotype appeared a few times. The V gene is TRBV7-9, the J gene TRBJ1-1; D is perhaps TRBD1 (5 bases). The CDR3 is made up of 12 amino acids. Germline V gene lookup returns CDR1 SEHNR and CDR2 FQNEAQ (reference sequence). With 8 bases removed from V and 1 base from J, the gap between germline ends came to 8 bases. The CDR3 protein is CASGTGNTEAFF. The CDR3 bases are TGTGCCAGCGGCACAGGGAACACTGAAGCTTTCTTT.

This chain joins TRBV2 and TRBJ1-2; D remains ambiguous. Trimming took 0 bases from V and 6 from J, leaving 11 bases between them. The germline gives CDR1 SNHLY, CDR2 FYNNEI. This CDR3 has 14 residues. In nucleotides, the CDR3 is TGTGCCAGCAGTGAAGCAGCGAACTCGGATGGCTACACCTTC. It codes for CASSEAANSDGYTF.

This clonotype was counted many times. V gene TRBV7-2 combines with J gene TRBJ2-7; possibly TRBD1 or TRBD2 for D (7 bases each). This CDR3 contains 14 residues. Between the trimmed V and J ends, which lost 5 bases and 0 bases, there was a span of 11 bases. Germline CDR1 SGHTA, CDR2 FQGNSA. The CDR3 protein is CASSQGGYSYEQYF. The CDR3 region has the DNA TGTGCCAGCAGCCAGGGGGGGTACTCCTACGAGCAGTACTTC. Based on the CDR3 plus reference TRBV7-2 and TRBJ2-7, the full variable domain is GAGVSQSPSNKVTEKGKDVELRCDPISGHTALYWYRQSLGQGLEFLIYFQGNSAPDKSGLPSDRFSAERTGGSVSTLTIQRTQQEDSAVYLCASSQGGYSYEQYFGPGTRLTVT.

The V gene is TRBV27, the J gene TRBJ2-3; TRBD1 aligns across 8 bases. V lost 5 bases and J lost 1; bases outside the gene matches: 5. Germline CDR1 is MNHEY and CDR2 is SMNVEV (reference sequence). This CDR3 has 15 amino acids. The CDR3 loop reads CASSTLDRGTDTQYF. As DNA, the CDR3 is TGTGCCAGCAGTACCTTGGACAGGGGCACAGATACGCAGTATTTT.

CDR3 DNA: TGCAGCGTTGGCCCTTTCCGGGGAGAAAAACTGTTTTTT. Translation: CSVGPFRGEKLFF. This rearrangement joins TRBV29-1 to TRBJ1-4; no firm D call. The germline gives CDR1 SQVTM, CDR2 ANQGSEA. CDR3 length: 13 amino acids. Trimming left V 4 bases short and J 8 bases short, with 14 bases between.

The table lists this clonotype with a few counts. The gene calls are TRBV2 and TRBJ2-5, with D perhaps matching TRBD2 (6 bases). Trimming removed 4 bases from V and 2 bases from J, with 14 bases in between. The germline CDR1 and CDR2 sequences are SNHLY and FYNNEI. The CDR3 covers 15 residues. CDR3 region: CASSGLARIQETQYF. CDR3 DNA: TGTGCCAGCAGTGGGCTAGCGAGAATTCAAGAGACCCAGTACTTC.

This clonotype was found a few times. The chain links TRBV5-1 to TRBJ2-2; 7 bases align to TRBD1. The CDR3 is 14 residues long. V shed 7 bases, J shed 1 base, and the junction held 4 bases outside the gene matches. The V gene's germline CDR1 is SGHRS and CDR2 YFSETQ. The CDR3 reads CASGGQMNTGELFF. The CDR3 DNA sequence: TGCGCCAGCGGGGGACAGATGAACACCGGGGAGCTGTTTTTT. The variable domain in full, with the rest retrieved from reference TRBV5-1 and TRBJ2-2, is KAGVTQTPRYLIKTRGQQVTLSCSPISGHRSVSWYQQTPGQGLQFLFEYFSETQRNKGNFPGRFSGRQFSNSRSEMNVSTLELGDSALYLCASGGQMNTGELFFGEGSRLTVL.

This clonotype was counted between two and nine times. The V gene is TRBV20-1, the J gene TRBJ2-3; weak D call: TRBD2 (6 bases). Germline CDR1 is DFQATT and CDR2 is SNEGSKA (reference sequence). Between the trimmed V and J ends, which lost 5 bases and 2 bases, there was a span of 14 bases. This CDR3 contains 14 residues. The CDR3 loop reads CSALGVADTDTQYF. The CDR3 bases are TGCAGTGCTCTCGGGGTAGCGGACACAGATACGCAGTATTTT.

V and J are TRBV12-3 or TRBV12-4 and TRBJ2-7, with D possibly TRBD1 on 5 matching bases. The CDR3 runs to 16 residues. Trimming took off 3 bases at V and 0 bases at J, with 15 bases between the two ends. In DNA form, the CDR3 reads TGTGCCAGCAGTTTCCCCCAGGGTGCGAGCTCCTACGAGCAGTACTTC. Its protein is CASSFPQGASSYEQYF.

The chain links TRBV29-1 to TRBJ1-2, with D unclear. The CDR3 is 12 residues long. Trimming cost V 4 bases and J 5 bases, with 11 bases left between them. Germline CDR1 reads SQVTM; CDR2 reads ANQGSEA. For the CDR3, the DNA is TGCAGCGTTGCGGGGATGAGGTATGGCTACACCTTC. Protein: CSVAGMRYGYTF.

This clonotype was detected only a few times. The chain has TRBV7-2 and TRBJ2-7; no clear D. The CDR3 covers 14 residues. Looked up from germline, CDR1 is SGHTA and CDR2 is FQGNSA. Trimming pared 5 bases from V and 2 bases from J, leaving 13 bases between. CDR3 nucleotide sequence: TGTGCCAGCAGCCCGACGCTGATAGCCTACGAGCAGTACTTC. Protein sequence: CASSPTLIAYEQYF.

This clonotype was observed a handful of times. This sequence joins TRBV29-1 and TRBJ1-1; TRBD1 is a possible D gene (5 bases). Germline values: CDR1 SQVTM, CDR2 ANQGSEA. With 4 bases removed from V and 8 bases from J, the gap between germline ends came to 20 bases. The CDR3 covers 14 residues. CDR3 nucleotide sequence: TGCAGCGTTGCCCGACCAGGGCCACAAACCGAAGCTTTCTTT. Translating gives CSVARPGPQTEAFF. Combining the CDR3 with reference TRBV29-1 and TRBJ1-1 gives the whole variable domain SAVISQKPSRDICQRGTSLTIQCQVDSQVTMMFWYRQQPGQSLTLIATANQGSEATYESGFVIDKFPISRPNLTFSTLTVSNMSPEDSSIYLCSVARPGPQTEAFFGQGTRLTVV.

This clonotype came up a few times. The chain recombines TRBV29-1 with TRBJ1-4, with D possibly being TRBD1 (5 bases). The CDR3 is 13 residues long. The germline V gene encodes CDR1 SQVTM and CDR2 ANQGSEA. Trimming left V 3 bases short and J 2 bases short, with 7 bases between. CDR3 in amino acids: CSVEGPTNEKLFF. CDR3 nucleotide sequence: TGCAGCGTTGAGGGACCGACTAATGAAAAACTGTTTTTT.

This chain connects TRBV7-2 to TRBJ1-4; D not certain. The V end lost 2 bases, the J end lost 4 bases, and 5 bases lay between the germline ends. Germline loops: CDR1 SGHTA, CDR2 FQGNSA. The CDR3 is 13 amino acids. The CDR3 loop reads CASSLQNNEKLFF. The CDR3 nucleotides read TGTGCCAGCAGCTTACAAAATAATGAAAAACTGTTTTTT.

About this clonotype: A read error may be the cause here, since a much bigger clone is one base away. The CDR3 spells CASSPISVSTDTQYF. As DNA, the CDR3 is TGTGCCAGCAGTCCCATTAGCGTCAGCACAGATACGCAGTATTTT. V and J are TRBV27 and TRBJ2-3, with D maybe TRBD2 (5 bases). CDR1 MNHEY and CDR2 SMNVEV come from the germline V gene (reference sequence). This CDR3 spans 15 amino acids. Between the trimmed V and J ends, which lost 5 bases and 0 bases, there was a span of 12 bases.